This T cell receptor (beta chain) was recorded in a study of CD8 T cells in ankylosing spondylitis. Making use of molecular barcodes, quantitative 5'-RACE generated TCR beta libraries. TCRdb re-called the 5' RACE reads with MiXCR, one entry per CDR3 protein. The sample contains 800,000 to 900,000 distinct CDR3 sequences, roughly 10% of which appear only once. At least ten counts were recorded for this clonotype. The antigen is undetermined. Study observations and caveats: A TCR beta motif of roughly eight highly homologous variants appeared characteristic of ankylosing spondylitis blood.

The sequenced sample consisted of blood, either unsorted or a sorted T cell fraction (not recorded which). The sequence came from a male donor with ankylosing spondylitis.

The CDR3 reads CASSLSNGQPQHF. CDR3 in DNA: TGTGCCAGCAGCTTAAGTAACGGGCAGCCCCAGCATTTT. V usage is TRBV7-9 and J usage is TRBJ1-5; D remains ambiguous. The CDR3 length is 13 residues. Trimming took 2 bases from V and 7 from J, leaving 9 bases between them. Germline V CDR1 and CDR2: SEHNR, FQNEAQ (reference sequence). The variable domain in full, completed from reference TRBV7-9 and TRBJ1-5, reads DTGVSQNPRHKITKRGQNVTFRCDPISEHNRLYWYRQTLGQGPEFLTYFQNEAQLEKSRLLSDRFSAERPKGSFSTLEIQRTEQGDSAMYLCASSLSNGQPQHFGDGTRLSIL.